The T cell receptor (beta chain) described here comes from a study of post-analysis software for immune sequencing data (dated by TCRdb to the mid-2010s). For the study in its entirety: Relapsing-remitting, secondary progressive and progressive-relapsing multiple sclerosis were recorded as disease courses, and subtype annotation was lacking for some patients. A subset of samples was prepared in parallel using single-end sample barcoding, then pooled and co-amplified after Illumina adapter ligation. The patient repertoires were compared against around 11 previously published healthy control repertoires obtained from donors aged roughly 6 to 28 years.

Taken from cysteine to phenylalanine, the CDR3 has 15 residues. Only CDR3 DNA is held: 45 bases, read in frame from base 1. The germline V gene sets CDR1 to SQVTM and CDR2 to ANQGSEA. V loses 6 bases of germline sequence and J loses 0 bases, and the interval between the two ends is 15 bases. To demonstrate the VDJtools post-analysis software, TCR beta repertoires were profiled from the peripheral blood of more than ten young patients with multiple sclerosis. The multiple sclerosis patients were children and adolescents ranging in age from roughly 6 to 15 years. The library was made by PCR. These reads were obtained on an Illumina HiSeq 2500. Unique molecular identifiers were incorporated into TCR beta cDNA libraries to reduce PCR and sequencing biases. Per 1 to 10 million input T cells, some 500,000 cDNA molecules were obtained, such that each molecule approximated one T cell. The patient libraries were prepared and sequenced using the same protocol as the earlier healthy control dataset. Within a given batch, samples were prepared together, multiplexed and sequenced on the same HiSeq lane. The study's processing was this. MIGEC was used to process the raw barcoded reads, and molecular identifier groups with only a single read were discarded before consensus assembly and CDR3 extraction. VDJtools was used for post-analysis of the clonotype tables, with diversity normalized by down-sampling every dataset to the smallest sample size. In repertoire overlap clustering, CDR3 amino acid sequences, but not nucleotide sequences, were matched to correct batch-related cross-sample contamination. TCRdb itself trimmed the public reads at Q25 with fastp, ran MiXCR and retained productive beta chains. For every CDR3 protein sequence, its rows merge into one entry that carries the most common genes and DNA. The V and J calls here are based on TCRdb, not the publication. This sample gives approximately 260,000 distinct CDR3 sequences in total; 36% of them show up just once. 4% to 5.5% of the sample goes to the ten largest clones.

The research as a whole found: Strong co-clustering of samples prepared in the same batch was shown by direct clustering with F measure, prompting a batch-effect correction. Significantly higher frequencies in patients than in controls were found for roughly 5 TRBV segments, including TRBV5-6, TRBV5-1 and TRBV20-1. Normalized Chao1 diversity was significantly lower in multiple sclerosis patients than controls, suggesting substantial peripheral T-cell clonal expansion. The control group was slightly older than the multiple sclerosis patient group.

Notes on this clonotype: Its recognized antigen is unknown. A much larger clone differs by one base, so this may be a read error.

The rearranged chain carries TRBV29-1 and TRBJ1-5; the D segment could be TRBD1, given 6 matching bases. This clonotype was obtained from a girl aged 10 to 17 with multiple sclerosis. The sample was blood. The DNA sequence follows: TGCAGCGTCGCGACAGGATCGAATAGCAATCAGCCCCAGCATTTT. The translation is CSVATGSNSNQPQHF.